This T cell receptor beta chain was sequenced during a study of PD-1 blockade in classical Hodgkin lymphoma. Points from the study as a whole: By C4D1, diversity of CD4+ TCRs had risen significantly, whereas that of CD8+ TCRs had not. A reduction in baseline TCR diversity was reportedly seen in newly diagnosed patients relative to healthy donors. Lower baseline TCR diversity marked trial partial responders and progressors.

Regarding this clone: Its cognate antigen is unknown.

The repertoire was sequenced with immunoSEQ multiplex PCR; TCRdb's copy has only in-frame clones and lacks some. The table lists around 100,000 clones, approximately 90% of them singletons. After autologous stem cell transplantation all patients relapsed, and prior brentuximab vedotin exposure differed between cohorts. Germline V gene sequence: CDR1 LGHNA, CDR2 YSLEER. V lost 1 base and J lost 4, with 10 bases in between. The CDR3 has 14 residues. J is TRBJ1-2 and V is TRBV4-3; the D is unclear. The specimen was peripheral blood mononuclear cells (PBMCs), collected before the second cycle of nivolumab. This receptor was taken from a human donor with classical Hodgkin lymphoma. This CDR3 reads CASSQVLFLYGYTF. The DNA for the CDR3 is TGCGCCAGCAGCCAAGTTCTTTTCCTCTATGGCTACACCTTC.